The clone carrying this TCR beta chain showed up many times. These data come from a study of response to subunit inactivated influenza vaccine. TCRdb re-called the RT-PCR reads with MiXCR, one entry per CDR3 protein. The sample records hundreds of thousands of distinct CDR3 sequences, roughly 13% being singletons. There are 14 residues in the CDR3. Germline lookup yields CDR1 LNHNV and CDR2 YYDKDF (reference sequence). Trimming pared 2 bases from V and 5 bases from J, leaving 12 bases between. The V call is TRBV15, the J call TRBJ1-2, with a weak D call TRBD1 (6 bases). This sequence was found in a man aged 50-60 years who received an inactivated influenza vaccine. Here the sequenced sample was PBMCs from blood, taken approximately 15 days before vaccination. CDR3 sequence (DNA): TGTGCCACCAGCAGATACAGGGAAAATTATGGCTACACCTTC. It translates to CATSRYRENYGYTF.